The 5 T cell receptor beta chains in this list originate from one sample, sequenced in a study of cytomegalovirus exposure and HLA in healthy donors. Researchers ran the PCR with 60 Vbeta and 13 Jbeta primers. Here immunoSEQ multiplex PCR was the method, and the copy in TCRdb shows in-frame clones only, minus some. Here the sample spans 100,000 to 150,000 clones, about four fifths being singletons. Sequences were obtained from PBMCs. The source of these receptors is a middle-aged woman in good health and CMV-seronegative.

V usage is TRBV5-4 and J usage is TRBJ2-2; D is perhaps TRBD1 (6 bases). V lost 0 bases and J 1 base, leaving 10 bases between the germline ends. There are 16 residues in the CDR3. Germline-derived CDR1 and CDR2 are SGHNT and YYREEE (reference sequence). The CDR3 here is CASSLAETGNTGELFF. The CDR3 bases are TGTGCCAGCAGCTTGGCTGAGACAGGGAACACCGGGGAGCTGTTTTTT.

V usage is TRBV5-1 and J usage is TRBJ2-5, with TRBD1 matching over 8 bases. This CDR3 comprises 14 residues. V trimming: 4 bases; J trimming: 3 bases; junction bases outside the gene matches: 5. Per the germline V gene, CDR1 is SGHRS and CDR2 is YFSETQ. CDR3 DNA sequence: TGCGCCAGCAGCCCGGGGACAGGAGAAGAGACCCAGTACTTC. Encoded protein: CASSPGTGEETQYF. Drawing the rest from reference TRBV5-1 and TRBJ2-5, the complete variable domain is KAGVTQTPRYLIKTRGQQVTLSCSPISGHRSVSWYQQTPGQGLQFLFEYFSETQRNKGNFPGRFSGRQFSNSRSEMNVSTLELGDSALYLCASSPGTGEETQYFGPGTRLLVL.

The J gene is TRBJ2-2, the V gene TRBV7-2; 7 positions agree with TRBD2. Germline V gene lookup returns CDR1 SGHTA and CDR2 FQGNSA. The V gene end was trimmed by 5 bases and the J gene end by 5 bases; junction bases not matched to a gene: 8. CDR3 length: 15 amino acids. The CDR3 sequence: CASSPGEGRTGELFF. CDR3 DNA: TGTGCCAGCAGCCCTGGGGAGGGGAGGACCGGGGAGCTGTTTTTT.

The V call is TRBV19, the J call TRBJ1-1, with TRBD1 matching 12 bases. The germline V gene has CDR1 LNHDA and CDR2 SQIVND (reference sequence). V shed 4 bases and J 4 bases; nucleotides not matched to a gene: 10. The CDR3 totals 17 residues. The CDR3 DNA follows: TGTGCCAGTAGTACTGGGGGGACAGGGGGCGTGGGCACTGAAGCTTTCTTT. Translating gives CASSTGGTGGVGTEAFF.

This clone was seen more than once but under ten times. CDR3 residues: CSASHEETQYF. The CDR3 coding sequence is TGCAGTGCTAGTCATGAGGAGACCCAGTACTTC. This chain uses TRBV20-1 with TRBJ2-5; no clear D gene. This CDR3 contains 11 residues. Germline V gives CDR1 DFQATT, CDR2 SNEGSKA (reference sequence). Trimming stripped 3 bases from V and 5 bases from J, with 7 bases between.